This TCR beta chain was identified in a study of neoadjuvant anti-PD-1 for oral cavity cancer. Study-wide background: Most patients had three to four biweekly doses of 3 mg/kg nivolumab before resection.

Six replicates per PBMC sample, mostly from roughly 470 ng of genomic DNA. Assay: immunoSEQ multiplex PCR; the TCRdb copy retains only in-frame clones and omits some. The data hold about 16,000 clones, with around 72% observed a single time. Patients had HPV-negative, locally advanced oral cavity squamous cell carcinoma. PBMCs were not maintained or expanded in culture before analysis. V gave up 11 bases and J gave up 0 bases, with 17 bases separating them. From germline, CDR1 is SNHLY and CDR2 FYNNEI. CDR3 length: 14 amino acids. The sample in question was PBMCs, obtained before nivolumab (anti-PD-1) treatment. The chain employs TRBV2 and TRBJ2-7; weak D call: TRBD2 (6 bases). This clonotype was obtained from a person between 40 and 85 years old with oral cavity squamous cell carcinoma. For the CDR3, the DNA is TGTGCCGGCAAAGTGGGGGGAAGCTCCTACGAGCAGTACTTC. This encodes CAGKVGGSSYEQYF.